The 12 T cell receptor beta chains reported below all come from one sample, sequenced in a study of blood T cells in healthy people across ages. It was with a sample-barcoded 5' primer and a J-beta primer mix that a second PCR of roughly 7 to 12 cycles was run. TCRdb called the 5' RACE reads again in MiXCR, with one record for every CDR3 protein. The data show about 720,000 distinct CDR3 sequences, roughly 20% seen once. The specimen was blood. The receptors shown here come from a man aged 65-85 years in good health.

The sample holds many counts of this clonotype. The chain carries TRBV7-9 and TRBJ2-1; D is unclear. The germline V gene has CDR1 SEHNR and CDR2 FQNEAQ (reference sequence). This CDR3 spans 13 amino acids. Trimming removed 5 bases from V and 9 bases from J, with 14 bases in between. CDR3 loop: CASSPKGPIEQFF. Here the CDR3 DNA reads TGTGCCAGCAGCCCGAAAGGGCCGATTGAGCAGTTCTTC.

The V gene is TRBV7-2, the J gene TRBJ1-2; tentative D call: TRBD1 (6 bases). CDR3 length: 13 amino acids. Trimming stripped 5 bases from V and 8 bases from J, with 15 bases between. CDR1 is SGHTA and CDR2 is FQGNSA in the germline V gene. CDR3 sequence reads: CASSQSQGRGYTF. Written as DNA, the CDR3 is TGTGCCAGCAGCCAATCACAGGGCCGAGGCTACACCTTC.

The chain is built from TRBV27 and TRBJ1-1, with TRBD1 as a possible D gene (5 bases). Per the germline V gene, CDR1 is MNHEY and CDR2 is SMNVEV (reference sequence). Deletions cut 1 base from V and 2 bases from J, with 14 bases between. The CDR3 extends over 16 amino acids. The CDR3 DNA follows: TGTGCCAGCAGTTTATTTGGGGCGTTGGGTAACACTGAAGCTTTCTTT. It specifies CASSLFGALGNTEAFF.

This clonotype was seen many times. This chain uses TRBV5-1 with TRBJ2-5; weak D call: TRBD1 (5 bases). Germline V lookup: CDR1 SGHRS, CDR2 YFSETQ. CDR3 length equals 16 residues. Trimming took off 0 bases at V and 5 bases at J, with 17 bases between the two ends. DNA of the CDR3: TGCGCCAGCAGCTTGGAGGGGCAGGTCCCCCGCGAGACCCAGTACTTC. It yields the protein CASSLEGQVPRETQYF.

In this sample, this clonotype turned up many times. The V and J genes are TRBV20-1 and TRBJ2-3, with unresolved D. CDR3 length: 14 amino acids. Deletions cut 0 bases from V and 11 bases from J, with 18 bases between. Germline CDR1 is DFQATT and CDR2 is SNEGSKA (reference sequence). As DNA, the CDR3 is TGCAGTGCTAGAGATCAAAGAGTAGTTGGCTTGCAGTATTTT. This codes for CSARDQRVVGLQYF.

This clonotype showed up just a few times. This sequence joins TRBV7-2 and TRBJ1-3; no definite D call. This CDR3 is built from 16 residues. Germline V CDR1 and CDR2: SGHTA, FQGNSA. V was trimmed by 1 base and J by 4 bases, leaving 14 bases between them. The CDR3 loop reads CASSLVSGSQGNTIYF. The DNA for the CDR3 is TGTGCCAGCAGCTTAGTCTCCGGCAGCCAGGGAAACACCATATATTTT.

The V call is TRBV2, the J call TRBJ2-7; a possible D gene is TRBD2 (5 bases). Germline CDR1 SNHLY, CDR2 FYNNEI. V was trimmed by 8 bases and J by 0 bases, leaving 14 bases between them. This CDR3 spans 14 amino acids. As DNA, the CDR3 is TGTGCCAGCGAGGGTCGGGCAAGCTCCTACGAGCAGTACTTC. Residues: CASEGRASSYEQYF.

The CDR3, as DNA: TGTGCCAGCAGTTTATCGCTTTACAGGGAAGGACAGCCCCAGCATTTT. It specifies CASSLSLYREGQPQHF. This chain uses TRBV28 with TRBJ1-5, with a tentative D call TRBD1 (6 bases). From germline, CDR1 is MDHEN and CDR2 SYDVKM. The ends were cut back, 1 base at V and 7 bases at J, with 17 bases in the middle. CDR3 length: 16 residues.

This clonotype showed up just a few times. The CDR3 loop is CASSPQTHSLETQYF. Written as DNA, the CDR3 is TGTGCCAGCAGTCCTCAAACTCACTCGCTGGAGACCCAGTACTTC. The rearrangement joins TRBV9 to TRBJ2-5; D remains ambiguous. With 5 bases removed from V and 5 bases from J, the gap between germline ends came to 19 bases. The CDR3 has 15 amino acids. Germline V gene sequence: CDR1 SGDLS, CDR2 YYNGEE.

The V and J genes are TRBV14 and TRBJ2-1; 10 nucleotides match TRBD2. Germline trimming cut 3 bases from V and 10 bases from J; bases unmatched to any gene: 12. Germline V gives CDR1 SGHDN, CDR2 FVKESK. The CDR3 loop spans 16 amino acids. The CDR3 protein is CASSHLSSGGNREQFF. CDR3 nucleotides: TGTGCCAGCAGCCACTTGTCTAGCGGGGGTAACAGGGAGCAGTTCTTC. Full variable domain (outside the CDR3, taken from reference TRBV14 and TRBJ2-1): EAGVTQFPSHSVIEKGQTVTLRCDPISGHDNLYWYRRVMGKEIKFLLHFVKESKQDESGMPNNRFLAERTGGTYSTLKVQPAELEDSGVYFCASSHLSSGGNREQFFGPGTRLTVL.

This chain links TRBV18 with TRBJ1-4; 9 nucleotides match TRBD1. Germline loops: CDR1 KGHSH, CDR2 LQKENI. This CDR3 has 17 amino acids. Germline trimming cut 1 base from V and 7 bases from J; bases unmatched to any gene: 10. CDR3 nucleotide sequence: TGTGCCAGCTCACCACAAACTGGCGGGACAGGGTCTGAAAAACTGTTTTTT. Its protein is CASSPQTGGTGSEKLFF.

V gene TRBV20-1 combines with J gene TRBJ2-1; possibly TRBD2 for D (6 bases). CDR1 and CDR2 (germline): DFQATT, SNEGSKA (reference sequence). The CDR3 contains 14 residues. Trimming removed 5 bases from V and 0 bases from J, with 11 bases in between. This chain's CDR3 is CSALSGGSYNEQFF. CDR3 DNA: TGCAGTGCTCTATCCGGGGGCTCCTACAATGAGCAGTTCTTC.